Each of the 13 T cell receptor beta chains below was sequenced from the same sample in a study of CD8+ T cells in alopecia areata. Reverse transcription of extracted RNA yielded cDNA, which provided the sequencing template. The assay was immunoSEQ multiplex PCR, and TCRdb's table has in-frame clones only and misses some. The sample consists of under 350,000 clones, roughly 60% of them appearing once. Treatment: oral pan-JAK inhibitor, 5-10 mg twice daily. The sequencing here drew on CD4+ T cells sorted from blood, taken at week 24, from a patient treated with tofacitinib. These receptors were obtained from a human donor with alopecia areata.

This sequence joins TRBV11-1 and TRBJ2-1; D could derive from TRBD1 or TRBD2 (5 bases each). The CDR3 consists of 18 residues. Germline assignment: CDR1 SGHAT and CDR2 FQDESV (reference sequence). V lost 7 bases, J lost 0 bases, and 22 bases lay in between. CDR3 region: CASTKGGIGESSYNEQFF. Written as DNA, the CDR3 is TGTGCCAGCACCAAAGGAGGTATAGGGGAAAGCTCCTACAATGAGCAGTTCTTC.

The genes are TRBV29-1 and TRBJ2-3; 7 bases are a match to TRBD2. The germline gives CDR1 SQVTM, CDR2 ANQGSEA. This CDR3 contains 15 residues. V was pared by 7 bases and J by 1 base, with 11 bases of the junction left unmatched. CDR3 in DNA: TGCAGCGCCGCAAACCAGGGAGGGGGCACAGATACGCAGTATTTT. It is translated as CSAANQGGGTDTQYF.

V gene TRBV30 combines with J gene TRBJ1-2; TRBD1 aligns across 8 bases. CDR3 size: 13 residues. Germline V lookup: CDR1 GTSNPN, CDR2 SVGIG (reference sequence). V dropped 4 bases and J dropped 2; count of bases not matched to a gene: 3. CDR3 loop: CAWTPGGNYGYTF. CDR3 DNA sequence: TGTGCCTGGACGCCAGGGGGCAACTATGGCTACACCTTC.

This sequence joins TRBV28 and TRBJ1-4, with D perhaps TRBD1 (6 bases). Trimming took 8 bases from V and 0 from J, leaving 10 bases between them. This CDR3 has 14 residues. Germline CDR1 is MDHEN and CDR2 is SYDVKM. The CDR3 loop is CASVRGTTNEKLFF. CDR3 nucleotides: TGTGCCAGCGTCAGGGGCACAACTAATGAAAAACTGTTTTTT.

The genes are TRBV15 and TRBJ1-2, with D unresolved. CDR1 LNHNV and CDR2 YYDKDF come from the germline V gene (reference sequence). The V gene lost 4 bases and the J gene lost 2 bases, with 17 bases spanning the gap. The CDR3 covers 16 residues. CDR3 protein: CATSTTSTTANYGYTF. DNA of the CDR3: TGTGCCACCAGCACCACCTCGACTACAGCGAACTATGGCTACACCTTC. The full variable domain, with the rest looked up from reference TRBV15 and TRBJ1-2, is DAMVIQNPRYQVTQFGKPVTLSCSQTLNHNVMYWYQQKSSQAPKLLFHYYDKDFNNEADTPDNFQSRRPNTSFCFLDIRSPGLGDTAMYLCATSTTSTTANYGYTFGSGTRLTVV.

CDR3 protein: CASSRSSGTREQFF. The CDR3 DNA is TGCGCCAGCAGTCGTTCCAGCGGGACGAGAGAGCAGTTCTTC. The chain carries TRBV23-1 and TRBJ2-1; 7 bases fit TRBD2. Being an ORF, TRBV23-1 has a function that is uncertain. The CDR3 has 14 residues. Trimming took 4 bases from V and 10 from J; bases not matched to a gene: 10.

The chain carries TRBV11-2 and TRBJ2-5; no firm D call. V gave up 2 bases and J gave up 5 bases, with 3 bases separating them. The germline gives CDR1 SGHAT, CDR2 FQNNGV. CDR3 length: 11 residues. The CDR3 DNA sequence: TGTGCCAGCAGCTTATCTGAGACCCAGTACTTC. It specifies CASSLSETQYF.

This chain joins TRBV30 and TRBJ2-2; 8 bases are a match to TRBD2. Germline CDR1 reads GTSNPN; CDR2 reads SVGIG (reference sequence). CDR3 length: 16 amino acids. V lost 3 bases, J lost 7 bases, and 13 bases stayed unmatched. The CDR3 spells CAWSPTMTSVHGELFF. The CDR3 DNA reads TGTGCCTGGAGCCCGACTATGACTAGCGTTCACGGGGAGCTGTTTTTT.

V and J are TRBV19 and TRBJ2-1; TRBD1 matches at 7 bases. The CDR3 extends over 15 amino acids. Germline lookup yields CDR1 LNHDA and CDR2 SQIVND (reference sequence). The V and J ends lost 6 bases and 8 bases, in that order; junction bases with no gene match: 13. Written as DNA, the CDR3 is TGTGCCAGTAGAAACCGGGACAGTCCTCTGGATGAGCAGTTCTTC. Protein product: CASRNRDSPLDEQFF.

The rearrangement uses TRBV28 and TRBJ2-5, with unresolved D. The CDR3 runs to 13 residues. The V gene's germline CDR1 is MDHEN and CDR2 SYDVKM. V lost 2 bases and J 4 bases, leaving 8 bases between the germline ends. The CDR3 coding sequence is TGTGCCAGCAGTTTAGGAACGATAGAGACCCAGTACTTC. It specifies CASSLGTIETQYF.

This clone has a single count. The rearrangement links TRBV6-1 to TRBJ2-5; D is unclear. CDR3 length: 15 amino acids. Germline values: CDR1 MNHNS, CDR2 SASEGT. Between the trimmed V and J ends, which lost 2 bases and 0 bases, there was a span of 10 bases. The CDR3 DNA sequence: TGTGCCAGCAGTGAACGTATGCCGTACCAAGAGACCCAGTACTTC. It yields the protein CASSERMPYQETQYF.

This clone showed up just a few times. CDR3 nucleotides: TGTGCCAGCCTCAACGGCGGGGGGGCTAGGAACACTGAAGCTTTCTTT. It encodes CASLNGGGARNTEAFF. This chain uses TRBV13 with TRBJ1-1; D perhaps matches TRBD1 (6 bases). Trimming took 8 bases from V and 1 from J, leaving 20 bases between them. The CDR3 extends over 16 amino acids. The V gene's germline CDR1 is PRHDT and CDR2 FYEKMQ (reference sequence).

In its sample, this clone was seen many times. The chain joins TRBV18 to TRBJ1-2; 9 bases agree with TRBD1. Germline assignment: CDR1 KGHSH and CDR2 LQKENI. Trimming cost V 2 bases and J 5 bases; bases outside gene matches: 3. CDR3 length: 14 residues. The CDR3 reads CASSPTGQGYGYTF. The CDR3 DNA reads TGTGCCAGCTCACCAACGGGACAGGGATATGGCTACACCTTC.